This note documents a single T cell receptor beta chain sequence. These data originate in a study of blood T cell repertoires in COVID-19. Study context: The origin of the acute and convalescent COVID-19 samples was the United States, Italy and Spain. In each case, the material was cDNA or gDNA derived from T cells, B-cell-depleted T cells, or PBMCs.

V was pared by 6 bases and J by 6 bases, with 3 bases of the junction left unmatched. In germline, CDR1 is SQVTM, CDR2 ANQGSEA. The CDR3 loop spans 13 amino acids. Per the authors' pipeline: Estimation of nucleated cell counts was performed using reference gene primer amplification. Clones were sequenced by immunoSEQ multiplex PCR, and TCRdb holds only the in-frame ones, with some missing. The V and J calls and clone size were taken over from that table, and D and trimming were inferred from the DNA. The sample consists of more than 150,000 clones, around four fifths of them appearing once. The rearrangement links TRBV29-1 to TRBJ2-1; 12 nucleotides agree with TRBD1. The source of this sequence is a man in his 70s who had recovered from COVID-19. Material for sequencing was peripheral blood. The CDR3 is CSVAGQGANEQFF. The CDR3 coding sequence is TGCAGCGTGGCGGGACAGGGGGCCAATGAGCAGTTCTTC.